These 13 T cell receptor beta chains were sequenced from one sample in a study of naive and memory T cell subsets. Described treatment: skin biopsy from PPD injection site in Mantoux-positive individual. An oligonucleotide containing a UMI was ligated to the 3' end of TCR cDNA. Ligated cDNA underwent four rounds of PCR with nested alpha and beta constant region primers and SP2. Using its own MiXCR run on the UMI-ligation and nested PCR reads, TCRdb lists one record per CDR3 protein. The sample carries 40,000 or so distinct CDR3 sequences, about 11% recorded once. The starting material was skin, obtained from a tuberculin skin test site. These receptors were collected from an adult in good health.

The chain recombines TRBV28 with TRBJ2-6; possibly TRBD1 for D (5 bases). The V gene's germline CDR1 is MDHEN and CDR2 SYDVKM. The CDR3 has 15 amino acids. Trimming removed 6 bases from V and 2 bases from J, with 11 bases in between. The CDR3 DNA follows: TGTGCCAGCAGCCGCAGGGTAACTGGGGCCAACGTCCTGACTTTC. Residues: CASSRRVTGANVLTF. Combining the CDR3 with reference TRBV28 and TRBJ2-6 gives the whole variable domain DVKVTQSSRYLVKRTGEKVFLECVQDMDHENMFWYRQDPGLGLRLIYFSYDVKMKEKGDIPEGYSVSREKKERFSLILESASTNQTSMYLCASSRRVTGANVLTFGAGSRLTVL.

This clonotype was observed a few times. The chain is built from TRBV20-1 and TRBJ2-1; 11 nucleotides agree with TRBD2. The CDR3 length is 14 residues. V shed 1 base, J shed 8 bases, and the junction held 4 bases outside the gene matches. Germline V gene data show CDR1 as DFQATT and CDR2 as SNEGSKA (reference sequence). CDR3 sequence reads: CSARASGRLDEQFF. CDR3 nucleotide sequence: TGCAGTGCTAGAGCTAGCGGGAGGTTAGATGAGCAGTTCTTC.

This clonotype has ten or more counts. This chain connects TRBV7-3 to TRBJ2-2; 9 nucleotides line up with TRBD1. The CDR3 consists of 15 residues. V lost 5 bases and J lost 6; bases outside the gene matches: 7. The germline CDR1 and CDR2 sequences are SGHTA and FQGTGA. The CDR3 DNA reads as TGTGCCAGCAGCCCGGGACAGGGTGCGGCCGGGGAGCTGTTTTTT. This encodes CASSPGQGAAGELFF.

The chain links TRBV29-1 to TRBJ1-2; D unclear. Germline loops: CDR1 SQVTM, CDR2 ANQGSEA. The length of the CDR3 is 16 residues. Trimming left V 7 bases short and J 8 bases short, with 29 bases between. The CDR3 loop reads CSAVTTAAASEGGYTF. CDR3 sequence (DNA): TGCAGCGCCGTAACGACCGCTGCCGCTTCTGAGGGCGGCTACACCTTC.

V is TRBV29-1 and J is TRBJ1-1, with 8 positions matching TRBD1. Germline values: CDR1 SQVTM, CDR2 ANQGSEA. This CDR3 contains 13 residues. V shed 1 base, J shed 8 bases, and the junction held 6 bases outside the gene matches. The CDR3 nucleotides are TGCAGCGTTGAAGGACAGGGGAAGGGGGAAGCTTTCTTT. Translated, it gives CSVEGQGKGEAFF.

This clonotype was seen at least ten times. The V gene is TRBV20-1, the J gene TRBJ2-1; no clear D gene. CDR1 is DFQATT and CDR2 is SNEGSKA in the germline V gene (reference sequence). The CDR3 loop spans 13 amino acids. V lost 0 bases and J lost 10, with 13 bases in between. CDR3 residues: CSARDVLAYEQFF. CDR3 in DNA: TGCAGTGCTAGAGATGTTTTGGCGTACGAGCAGTTCTTC.

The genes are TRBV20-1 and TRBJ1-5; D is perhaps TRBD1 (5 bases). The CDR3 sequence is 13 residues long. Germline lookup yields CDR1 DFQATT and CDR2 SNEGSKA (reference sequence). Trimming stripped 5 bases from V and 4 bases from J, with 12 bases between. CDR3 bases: TGCAGTGCTTTCCGGGACCGAAATCAGCCCCAGCATTTT. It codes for CSAFRDRNQPQHF.

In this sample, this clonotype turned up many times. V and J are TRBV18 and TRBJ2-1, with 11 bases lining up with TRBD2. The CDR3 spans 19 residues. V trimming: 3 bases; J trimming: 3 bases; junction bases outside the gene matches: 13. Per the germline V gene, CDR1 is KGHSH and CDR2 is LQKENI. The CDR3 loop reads CASSPLLAGGPLHYNEQFF. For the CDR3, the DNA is TGTGCCAGCTCACCTCTTCTAGCGGGGGGACCCCTTCACTACAATGAGCAGTTCTTC.

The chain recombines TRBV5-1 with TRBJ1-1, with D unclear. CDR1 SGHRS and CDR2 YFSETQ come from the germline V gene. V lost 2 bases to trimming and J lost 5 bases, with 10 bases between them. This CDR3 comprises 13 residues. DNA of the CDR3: TGCGCCAGCAGCTTCGCGGTGGGTACTGAAGCTTTCTTT. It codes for CASSFAVGTEAFF.

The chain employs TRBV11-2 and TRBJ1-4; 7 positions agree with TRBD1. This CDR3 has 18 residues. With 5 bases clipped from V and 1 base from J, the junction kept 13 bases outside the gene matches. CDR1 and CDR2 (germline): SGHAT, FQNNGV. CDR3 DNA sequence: TGTGCCAGCAGCCCACCCCACCACAGGGGTGGAACTAATGAAAAACTGTTTTTT. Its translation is CASSPPHHRGGTNEKLFF.

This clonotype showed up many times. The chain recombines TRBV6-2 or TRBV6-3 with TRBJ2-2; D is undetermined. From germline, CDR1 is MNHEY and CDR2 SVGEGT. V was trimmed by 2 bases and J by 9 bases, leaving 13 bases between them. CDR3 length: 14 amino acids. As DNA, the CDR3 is TGTGCCAGCAGTTACGGTTCCGGACCGCGGGAGCTGTTTTTT. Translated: CASSYGSGPRELFF.

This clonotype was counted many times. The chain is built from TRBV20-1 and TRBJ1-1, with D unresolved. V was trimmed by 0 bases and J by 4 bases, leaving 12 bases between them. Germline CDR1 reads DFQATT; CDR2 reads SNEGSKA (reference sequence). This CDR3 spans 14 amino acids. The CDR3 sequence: CSARDRPGGTEAFF. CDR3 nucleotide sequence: TGCAGTGCTAGAGATCGGCCTGGAGGCACTGAAGCTTTCTTT.

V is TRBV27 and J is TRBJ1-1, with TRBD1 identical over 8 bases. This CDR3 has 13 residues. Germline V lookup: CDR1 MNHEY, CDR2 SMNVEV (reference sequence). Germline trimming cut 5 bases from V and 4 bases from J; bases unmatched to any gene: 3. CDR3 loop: CASSHRGGTEAFF. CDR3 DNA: TGTGCCAGCAGTCACAGGGGGGGCACTGAAGCTTTCTTT.